Below are 10 T cell receptor beta chains sequenced from a single sample in a study of blood T cell repertoires in COVID-19. Only in-frame clones appear in the TCRdb table, and some are missing; sequencing was by immunoSEQ multiplex PCR. This table has roughly 120,000 clones, 92% appearing once. The source material was peripheral blood. The source of these receptors is a man aged 45-65 years with COVID-19, enrolled during active disease.

The V gene is TRBV2, the J gene TRBJ2-1; D might be TRBD2 (6 bases). Trimming removed 7 bases at V and 8 bases at J, with 12 bases between. Per the germline V gene, CDR1 is SNHLY and CDR2 is FYNNEI. This CDR3 is built from 12 residues. DNA of the CDR3: TGTGCCAGCATCAAAGCGGGTGATGAGCAGTTCTTC. Translation gives CASIKAGDEQFF.

The DNA of the CDR3 is TGTGCCAGCAGTTCTAGGTCCTACACAGATACGCAGTATTTT. It codes for CASSSRSYTDTQYF. The chain recombines TRBV13 with TRBJ2-3; D not resolved. The CDR3 runs 14 residues. Germline V gives CDR1 PRHDT, CDR2 FYEKMQ (reference sequence). Trimming cost V 6 bases and J 2 bases, with 12 bases left between them.

This clone was seen just once. The rearrangement joins TRBV5-1 to TRBJ2-1, with 7 positions matching TRBD1. The germline V gene has CDR1 SGHRS and CDR2 YFSETQ. CDR3 length equals 13 residues. V shed 2 bases and J 9 bases; nucleotides not matched to a gene: 5. CDR3: CASSFTGAGEQFF. CDR3 nucleotide sequence: TGCGCCAGCAGCTTTACAGGGGCGGGTGAGCAGTTCTTC.

The chain employs TRBV24-1 and TRBJ2-5; D is unresolved. The V end was cut by 6 bases, the J end by 2 bases, with 15 bases between. The CDR3 spans 15 residues. Per germline, CDR1 KGHDR and CDR2 SFDVKD. The chain's CDR3 is CATSHSQAYQETQYF. The CDR3 nucleotides read TGTGCCACCAGTCACAGTCAGGCCTATCAAGAGACCCAGTACTTC.

V usage is TRBV2 and J usage is TRBJ1-1; possibly TRBD1 for D (6 bases). The CDR3 loop spans 14 amino acids. From germline, CDR1 is SNHLY and CDR2 FYNNEI. Trimming stripped 5 bases from V and 0 bases from J, with 10 bases between. The DNA of the CDR3 is TGTGCCAGCAGTAACAGGGTCCTGAACACTGAAGCTTTCTTT. Translating gives CASSNRVLNTEAFF.

CDR3 in DNA: TGTGCCAGTAGGACCCTGACAGGGGGCACCGGGGAGCTGTTTTTT. This sequence encodes CASRTLTGGTGELFF. The J gene is TRBJ2-2, the V gene TRBV19, with 9 bases aligning to TRBD1. This CDR3 has 15 amino acids. Looked up from germline, CDR1 is LNHDA and CDR2 is SQIVND (reference sequence). V lost 6 bases to trimming and J lost 4 bases; unmatched junction nucleotides: 6.

The genes are TRBV5-1 and TRBJ2-1; tentative D call: TRBD1 (6 bases). The CDR3 runs 13 residues. V lost 3 bases and J lost 6, with 10 bases in between. The germline V gene has CDR1 SGHRS and CDR2 YFSETQ. The CDR3 loop is CASSSGTSNEQFF. The CDR3 region has the DNA TGCGCCAGCAGCTCCGGGACATCCAATGAGCAGTTCTTC.

The chain employs TRBV15 and TRBJ2-5; 8 bases line up with TRBD2. Germline V gene sequence: CDR1 LNHNV, CDR2 YYDKDF (reference sequence). V was pared by 1 base and J by 5 bases, with 6 bases of the junction left unmatched. This CDR3 has 15 amino acids. DNA of the CDR3: TGTGCCACCAGCAGAGGCCGCGGGGGGCAGGAGACCCAGTACTTC. Its protein product is CATSRGRGGQETQYF.

The genes are TRBV28 and TRBJ2-5; D may be TRBD2 (5 bases). V shed 4 bases and J shed 3 bases, with 12 bases lying between them. Germline CDR1 is MDHEN and CDR2 is SYDVKM. The CDR3 length is 14 residues. CDR3 bases: TGTGCCAGCAGTTCCGGAGGCCGGGAAGAGACCCAGTACTTC. Translating it yields CASSSGGREETQYF. Filled out from reference TRBV28 and TRBJ2-5, the complete variable domain reads DVKVTQSSRYLVKRTGEKVFLECVQDMDHENMFWYRQDPGLGLRLIYFSYDVKMKEKGDIPEGYSVSREKKERFSLILESASTNQTSMYLCASSSGGREETQYFGPGTRLLVL.

The chain joins TRBV5-1 to TRBJ1-4; D ambiguous. Per germline, CDR1 SGHRS and CDR2 YFSETQ. This CDR3 region has 14 residues. The ends were cut back, 2 bases at V and 0 bases at J, with 5 bases in the middle. CDR3 nucleotide sequence: TGCGCCAGCAGCTTTGGCTCAACTAATGAAAAACTGTTTTTT. This translates into CASSFGSTNEKLFF.